The 6 T cell receptor beta chains below were found in one sample sequenced in a study of cytomegalovirus exposure and HLA in healthy donors. PCR amplification relied on 60 Vbeta primers (plus 13 Jbeta primers). Generated by immunoSEQ multiplex PCR, the TCRdb table keeps only in-frame clones and is missing some. The sample yields hundreds of thousands of clones, approximately 80% seen once. The sequenced sample consisted of PBMCs. Receptors were obtained from a boy younger than 10 in good health and CMV-seronegative.

The V call is TRBV28, the J call TRBJ2-7; unclear D gene. Trimming left V 5 bases short and J 3 bases short, with 14 bases between. The CDR3 loop spans 14 amino acids. The germline V gene encodes CDR1 MDHEN and CDR2 SYDVKM. In DNA, the CDR3 is TGTGCCAGCAGTAGGCTAGGCTCGGGCTACGAGCAGTACTTC. It codes for CASSRLGSGYEQYF.

The CDR3 sequence: CASSGGPNTEAFF. The CDR3 DNA reads as TGTGCCAGCAGCGGGGGGCCGAACACTGAAGCTTTCTTT. The V gene is TRBV9, the J gene TRBJ1-1, with D tentatively TRBD1 (6 bases). Germline CDR1 reads SGDLS; CDR2 reads YYNGEE. V dropped 3 bases and J dropped 1 base, with 7 bases sitting between them. This CDR3 comprises 13 residues. Combining the CDR3 with reference TRBV9 and TRBJ1-1 gives the whole variable domain DSGVTQTPKHLITATGQRVTLRCSPRSGDLSVYWYQQSLDQGLQFLIQYYNGEERAKGNILERFSAQQFPDLHSELNLSSLELGDSALYFCASSGGPNTEAFFGQGTRLTVV.

The V and J genes are TRBV9 and TRBJ2-5, with 8 bases that match TRBD1. V shed 4 bases and J 5 bases; nucleotides not matched to a gene: 4. Per the germline V gene, CDR1 is SGDLS and CDR2 is YYNGEE. The CDR3 sequence is 13 residues long. CDR3: CASSYGQGETQYF. As DNA, the CDR3 is TGTGCCAGCAGCTATGGACAGGGCGAGACCCAGTACTTC. The variable domain in full, completed from reference TRBV9 and TRBJ2-5, reads DSGVTQTPKHLITATGQRVTLRCSPRSGDLSVYWYQQSLDQGLQFLIQYYNGEERAKGNILERFSAQQFPDLHSELNLSSLELGDSALYFCASSYGQGETQYFGPGTRLLVL.

Remarks on this clone: This sample also contains other DNA sequences that code for the same CDR3. The chain has TRBV6-1 and TRBJ1-1, with 7 bases that match TRBD1. The CDR3 loop spans 14 amino acids. The germline V gene has CDR1 MNHNS and CDR2 SASEGT. V shed 3 bases and J 4 bases; nucleotides not matched to a gene: 5. DNA of the CDR3: TGTGCCAGCAGTGATCGGACAGGACCCACTGAAGCTTTCTTT. Translation gives CASSDRTGPTEAFF.

The chain employs TRBV2 and TRBJ2-5, with a possible D match to TRBD1 (6 bases). The germline V gene encodes CDR1 SNHLY and CDR2 FYNNEI. There are 14 residues in the CDR3. The V and J ends lost 7 bases and 2 bases respectively, with 14 bases between them. The CDR3 spells CASNEDRLQETQYF. The CDR3 nucleotides read TGTGCCAGCAACGAGGACAGACTACAAGAGACCCAGTACTTC.

The chain employs TRBV15 and TRBJ2-5; D call uncertain. The J call may be incorrect, as the DNA end agrees better with TRBJ2-7. The CDR3 length is 13 residues. Germline V gene data show CDR1 as LNHNV and CDR2 as YYDKDF (reference sequence). The CDR3: CATSRDPSYEQYF. The CDR3 coding sequence is TGTGCCACCAGCAGAGATCCGAGTTACGAGCAGTACTTC.